This TCR beta chain was captured by sequencing in a study of blood T cell repertoires in COVID-19. At the level of the study: The analysed material was cDNA or gDNA that came from T cells, B-cell-depleted T cells, or PBMCs.

In germline, CDR1 is SGHNT, CDR2 YYREEE (reference sequence). The CDR3 runs 14 residues. V lost 0 bases to trimming and J lost 10 bases, with 16 bases between them. Measured with immunoSEQ multiplex PCR; TCRdb has only the in-frame clones, and not every one. The data hold some 98,000 clones, with roughly 84% observed a single time. This TCR came from a man aged 55 to 70 with acute or convalescent COVID-19. Input material: peripheral blood. This rearrangement joins TRBV5-4 to TRBJ1-1, with no clear D. CDR3 protein: CASSLDRPRNAAFF. The CDR3, as DNA: TGTGCCAGCAGCTTGGACAGACCGCGCAACGCAGCTTTCTTT.